This record concerns one TCR beta chain sequence. The target antigen is unknown. This sample was included in a study of cytomegalovirus exposure and HLA in healthy donors. This PCR relied on a set of 60 Vbeta primers and 13 Jbeta primers. The protocol was immunoSEQ multiplex PCR, while the TCRdb copy is restricted to in-frame clones and leaves out a portion. The data show under 150,000 clones, around 80% seen once. Overall study findings and caveats: HLA alleles showed associations with about 15,000 TCR beta sequences in a later analysis, at a 0.05 false discovery rate. Follow-up analysis seemed to connect common viral pathogens with several of the most significant clusters identified.

The germline V gene has CDR1 SGHTA and CDR2 FQGNSA. The CDR3 loop spans 15 amino acids. V dropped 0 bases and J dropped 5 bases, with 10 bases sitting between them. The sequenced sample consisted of PBMCs. V gene TRBV7-2 combines with J gene TRBJ1-4; perhaps TRBD1 as D (5 bases). The TCR comes from a woman aged 40-49 years in good health and CMV-seronegative. Here the CDR3 reads CASSLAAGGNEKLFF. The CDR3 DNA is TGTGCCAGCAGCTTAGCGGCGGGGGGAAATGAAAAACTGTTTTTT.